This T cell receptor (beta chain) was captured in a study of T cell clonality in common variable immunodeficiency. The study's findings and limits: Shared TCRbeta clones were fewer between CVID subjects than controls. In common variable immunodeficiency, TCR beta chains reportedly carried fewer deletions and N-nucleotide insertions.

This clone is categorized as medium-sized. Its antigen is as yet unknown. Assay used: immunoSEQ multiplex PCR; TCRdb lists only in-frame clones, some missing. Recorded here are around 24,000 clones, with no singletons, and the ten leading clones hold 4%. This sequence originates from a human donor with common variable immunodeficiency. What was sequenced was peripheral blood mononuclear cells.

Incomplete CDR3 DNA: TGTGCCTGGAGTGTATGGGGGAGGGGGGGCTACAATGAG. This gives the protein CAWSVWGRGGYNE. In full, the CDR3 reads CAWSVWGRGGYNEQFF. V gene TRBV30 combines with J gene TRBJ2-1; D is possibly TRBD2 (7 bases). The read gets to within 3 residues of the CDR3 end, and the germline J gene fills in the rest. CDR3 length equals 16 residues. Trimming removed 0 bases at V and 3 bases at J, with 15 bases between. CDR1 GTSNPN and CDR2 SVGIG come from the germline V gene (reference sequence).